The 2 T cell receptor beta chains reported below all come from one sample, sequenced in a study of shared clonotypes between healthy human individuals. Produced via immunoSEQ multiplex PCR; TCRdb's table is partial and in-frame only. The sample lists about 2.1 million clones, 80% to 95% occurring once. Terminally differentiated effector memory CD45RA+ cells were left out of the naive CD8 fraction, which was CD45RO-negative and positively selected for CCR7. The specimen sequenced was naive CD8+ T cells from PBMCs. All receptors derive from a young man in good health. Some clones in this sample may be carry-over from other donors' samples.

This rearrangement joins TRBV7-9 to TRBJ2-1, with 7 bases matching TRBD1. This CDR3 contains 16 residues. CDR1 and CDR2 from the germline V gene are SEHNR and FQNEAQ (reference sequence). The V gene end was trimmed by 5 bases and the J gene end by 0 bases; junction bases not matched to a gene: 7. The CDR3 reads CASSGRQGSSYNEQFF. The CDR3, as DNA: TGTGCCAGCAGCGGACGACAGGGAAGCTCCTACAATGAGCAGTTCTTC.

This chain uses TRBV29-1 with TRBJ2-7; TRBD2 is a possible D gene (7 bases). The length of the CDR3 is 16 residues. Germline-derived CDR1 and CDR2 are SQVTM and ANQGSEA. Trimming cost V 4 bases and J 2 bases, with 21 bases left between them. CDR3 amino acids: CSVVYGGDKPAYEQYF. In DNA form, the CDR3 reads TGCAGCGTTGTGTATGGGGGGGACAAGCCCGCCTACGAGCAGTACTTC.